This T cell receptor beta chain was captured by sequencing in a study of technical replicates of blood from several donors. This CDR3 is 16 amino acids long. Germline assignment: CDR1 SGHTA and CDR2 FQGNSA. V was clipped by 5 bases and J by 5 bases; unmatched bases: 15. The table came from immunoSEQ multiplex PCR; TCRdb's copy has only in-frame clones and leaves some out. Here the sample spans 90,000 to 100,000 clones, about 94% being singletons. This clone has just one count. The receptor comes from a human donor in good health. The chain uses TRBV7-2 and TRBJ2-7; 7 bases match TRBD1. The sample consisted of T cells isolated from PBMCs. CDR3 nucleotide sequence: TGTGCCAGCAGCCCGGTTGGCTGGACGACAGGGCACGAGCAGTACTTC. It specifies CASSPVGWTTGHEQYF.